The clone carrying this T cell receptor beta chain was counted at least ten times. This sample was taken from a study of T cells after yellow fever vaccination. Background on the study: Low-cell-number fractions underwent preparation using SMART-Seq v4 Ultra Low Input.

TCRdb analysed the 5' RACE reads with MiXCR anew, one entry per CDR3 protein. The sample consists of 340,000 or so distinct CDR3 sequences, approximately 12% of them appearing once. CDR1 SGHNT and CDR2 YYREEE come from the germline V gene (reference sequence). The CDR3 is 14 amino acids. V lost 0 bases, J lost 5 bases, and 11 bases lay in between. This clonotype originated in a man aged 18 to 35 who received the YFV17D yellow fever vaccine. The genes are TRBV5-4 and TRBJ2-5; D might be TRBD2 (5 bases). The source material was CD4+ T cells sorted from PBMCs, sampled 15 days after the yellow fever booster vaccination. CDR3: CASSLGRDGETQYF. In DNA, the CDR3 is TGTGCCAGCAGCTTGGGACGGGATGGGGAGACCCAGTACTTC.